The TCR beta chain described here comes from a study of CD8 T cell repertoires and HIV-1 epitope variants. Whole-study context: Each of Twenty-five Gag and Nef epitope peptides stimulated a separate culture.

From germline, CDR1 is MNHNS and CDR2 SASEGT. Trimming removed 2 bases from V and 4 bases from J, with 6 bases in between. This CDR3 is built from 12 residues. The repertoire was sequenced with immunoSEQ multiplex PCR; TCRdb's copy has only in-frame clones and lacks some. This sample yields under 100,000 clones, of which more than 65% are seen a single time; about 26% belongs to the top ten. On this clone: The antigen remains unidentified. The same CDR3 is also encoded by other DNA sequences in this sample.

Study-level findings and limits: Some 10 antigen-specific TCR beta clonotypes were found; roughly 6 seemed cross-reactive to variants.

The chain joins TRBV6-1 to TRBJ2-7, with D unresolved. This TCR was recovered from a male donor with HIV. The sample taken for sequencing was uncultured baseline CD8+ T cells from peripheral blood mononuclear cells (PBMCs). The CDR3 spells CASSERFYEQYF. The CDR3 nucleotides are TGTGCCAGCAGTGAAAGGTTTTACGAGCAGTACTTC.